These T cell receptor beta chains were read from a single sample in a study of blood T cell repertoires in COVID-19. Only in-frame clones appear in the TCRdb table, and some are missing; sequencing was by immunoSEQ multiplex PCR. The sample contains around 200,000 clones, around 90% of which appear only once. The sample was peripheral blood. Source of these receptors: a young woman who had recovered from COVID-19. Each CDR3 is given with its conserved first and last residue. D genes are given only for firm matches. The size field is filled for only some rows; it gives once, few, many or a size class.

CDR3nt | CDR3aa | j_gene | abundance | v_gene | d_gene
TGTGCCAGCGAACAGGGCGGGGGGACCGGGGAGCTGTTTTTT | CASEQGGGTGELFF | TRBJ2-2 | few | TRBV4-2 | TRBD2
TGTGCCAGCTCGAGCGGACTGCTATCGAACACCGGGGAGCTGTTTTTT | CASSSGLLSNTGELFF | TRBJ2-2 | - | TRBV18 | -
TGTGCCAGCAGCCCAAAGACAGGGCGAGGCTACACCTTC | CASSPKTGRGYTF | TRBJ1-2 | - | TRBV5-4 | TRBD1
TGTGCCAGCAGCTCAAGAGCGGGAGGGGAATTCAATGAGCAGTTCTTC | CASSSRAGGEFNEQFF | TRBJ2-1 | - | TRBV11-3 | TRBD2
TGTGCCTGGAGTGTACTAGTTATTTTCACCGGGGAGCTGTTTTTT | CAWSVLVIFTGELFF | TRBJ2-2 | - | TRBV30 | -
TGTGCCAGCAGCTTCGGGACAGGGACGGTCGGGGAGCTGTTTTTT | CASSFGTGTVGELFF | TRBJ2-2 | - | TRBV11-2 | TRBD1
TGTGCCAGTAGTACCGTATTAGCGGGAGACAACTACGAGCAGTACTTC | CASSTVLAGDNYEQYF | TRBJ2-7 | - | TRBV19 | TRBD2
TGTGCCAGCGGAACCGCCGGGTCACTAAGCTCTGGGGCCAACGTCCTGACTTTC | CASGTAGSLSSGANVLTF | TRBJ2-6 | - | TRBV7-9 | -
TGTGCCAGCAGGAAACGGACAGGTGTCGATTCACCCCTCCACTTT | CASRKRTGVDSPLHF | TRBJ1-6 | - | TRBV2 | TRBD1
TGTGCCAGCAGTTACTCGGTCTACGACTACGAGCAGTACTTC | CASSYSVYDYEQYF | TRBJ2-7 | - | TRBV6-5 | -
TGCACCAGCAGCCAAGTTCCCGATGCTAGCGGGAGGGCCGGCAAAAACATTCAGTACTTC | CTSSQVPDASGRAGKNIQYF | TRBJ2-4 | - | TRBV1 | -
TGTGCCAGCAGTCTCCACAGGGGGAACTATGGCTACACCTTC | CASSLHRGNYGYTF | TRBJ1-2 | - | TRBV27 | TRBD1
TGTGCCAGCTCACCGCCTTCGGGGGAGGGGACCGCAGATACGCAGTATTTT | CASSPPSGEGTADTQYF | TRBJ2-3 | - | TRBV18 | TRBD2
TGTGCCTGGAGTGTCGGGGGGAGCTCCTACGAGCAGTACTTC | CAWSVGGSSYEQYF | TRBJ2-7 | - | TRBV30 | TRBD2
TGTGCCAGCAGCCCGGACAGGGTTGGGAATGAGCAGTTCTTC | CASSPDRVGNEQFF | TRBJ2-1 | - | TRBV3-1/TRBV3-2 | TRBD1
TGTGCCACCCATAAGGCGACGGGTTTTGATCAGCCCCAGCATTTT | CATHKATGFDQPQHF | TRBJ1-5 | - | TRBV19 | -
TGTGCCAGCAGCCCCAGGGCCCTAGCGGCTAATGAGCAGTTCTTC | CASSPRALAANEQFF | TRBJ2-1 | - | TRBV5-5 | TRBD2
TGTGCCAGCAGCCAAGAGTGGTTCGACAGGGGGCCCAATTCACCCCTCCACTTT | CASSQEWFDRGPNSPLHF | TRBJ1-6 | - | TRBV4-2 | TRBD1
TGCGCCAGCAGTTCCGGGACAGGGTACCAACCGAACGAGCAGTACTTC | CASSSGTGYQPNEQYF | TRBJ2-7 | - | TRBV10-1 | TRBD1
TGTGCCAGCCACGGAAGCGGGTCCTACGAGCAGTACTTC | CASHGSGSYEQYF | TRBJ2-7 | - | TRBV18 | -
TGTGCCAGCAGCGGACTAGCGGGTTTCACAGATACGCAGTATTTT | CASSGLAGFTDTQYF | TRBJ2-3 | - | TRBV27 | TRBD2
TGTGCCAGCAGTTGGACTAATCAGCCCCAGCATTTT | CASSWTNQPQHF | TRBJ1-5 | once | TRBV2 | -
TGCGCCAGCAGCCAACTCACTAGCGGGAGGGGCTACGAGCAGTACTTC | CASSQLTSGRGYEQYF | TRBJ2-7 | once | TRBV4-1 | TRBD2
TGCGCCAGCAGCCAAGTGGGCAGGGGCACTGAAGCTTTCTTT | CASSQVGRGTEAFF | TRBJ1-1 | - | TRBV4-3 | -
TGTGCCAGCAGCCAAGCTTCTACCGGGACCTACGAGCAGTACTTC | CASSQASTGTYEQYF | TRBJ2-7 | - | TRBV3-1/TRBV3-2 | -